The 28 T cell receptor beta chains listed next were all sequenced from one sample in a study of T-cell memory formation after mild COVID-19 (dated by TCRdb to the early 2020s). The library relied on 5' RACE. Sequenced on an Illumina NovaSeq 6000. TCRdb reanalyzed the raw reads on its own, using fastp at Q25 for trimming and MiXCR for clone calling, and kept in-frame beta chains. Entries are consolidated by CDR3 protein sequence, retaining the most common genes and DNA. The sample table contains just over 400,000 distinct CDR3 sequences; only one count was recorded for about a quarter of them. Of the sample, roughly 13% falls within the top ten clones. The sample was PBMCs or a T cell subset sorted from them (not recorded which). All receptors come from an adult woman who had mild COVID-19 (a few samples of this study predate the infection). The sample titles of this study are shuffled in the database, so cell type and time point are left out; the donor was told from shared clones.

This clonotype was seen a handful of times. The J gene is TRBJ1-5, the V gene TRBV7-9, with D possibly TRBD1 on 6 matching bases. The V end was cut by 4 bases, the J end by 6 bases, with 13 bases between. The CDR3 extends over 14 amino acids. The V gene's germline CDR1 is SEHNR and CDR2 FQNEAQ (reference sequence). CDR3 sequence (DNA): TGTGCCAGCAGCTCCGGGACACGAGGTCAGCCCCAGCATTTT. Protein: CASSSGTRGQPQHF.

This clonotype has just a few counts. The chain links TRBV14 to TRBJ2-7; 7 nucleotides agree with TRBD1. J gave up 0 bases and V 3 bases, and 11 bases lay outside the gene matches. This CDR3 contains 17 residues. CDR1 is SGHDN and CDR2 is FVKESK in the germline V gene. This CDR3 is CASSQISLRDSSYEQYF. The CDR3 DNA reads TGTGCCAGCAGCCAGATAAGCCTCCGGGACAGCTCCTACGAGCAGTACTTC.

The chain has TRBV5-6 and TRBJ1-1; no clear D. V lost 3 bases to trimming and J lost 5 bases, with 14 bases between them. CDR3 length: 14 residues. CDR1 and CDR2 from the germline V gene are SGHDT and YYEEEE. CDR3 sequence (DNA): TGTGCCAGCAGCTACGACGGGAGACGGACTGAAGCTTTCTTT. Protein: CASSYDGRRTEAFF.

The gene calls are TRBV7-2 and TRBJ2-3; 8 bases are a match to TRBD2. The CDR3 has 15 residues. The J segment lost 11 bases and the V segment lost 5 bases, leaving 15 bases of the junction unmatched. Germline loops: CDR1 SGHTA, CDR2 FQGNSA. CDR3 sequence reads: CASSPQRGPAGGQYF. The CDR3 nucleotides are TGTGCCAGCAGCCCCCAGCGGGGACCCGCGGGGGGGCAGTATTTT.

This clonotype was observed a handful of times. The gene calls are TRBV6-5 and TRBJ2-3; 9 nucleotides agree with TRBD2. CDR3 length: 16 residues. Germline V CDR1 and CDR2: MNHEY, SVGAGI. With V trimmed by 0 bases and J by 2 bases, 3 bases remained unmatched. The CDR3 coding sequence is TGTGCCAGCAGTTACTCTTTAGCGGGGGTCACAGATACGCAGTATTTT. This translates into CASSYSLAGVTDTQYF.

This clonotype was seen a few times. This CDR3 reads CASSESDYGYTF. The CDR3 region has the DNA TGTGCCAGCAGTGAATCCGACTATGGCTACACCTTC. This chain connects TRBV2 to TRBJ1-2; the D is unclear. V was cut by 2 bases and J by 3 bases, with 4 bases left in between. The CDR3 consists of 12 residues. Germline V gene sequence: CDR1 SNHLY, CDR2 FYNNEI.

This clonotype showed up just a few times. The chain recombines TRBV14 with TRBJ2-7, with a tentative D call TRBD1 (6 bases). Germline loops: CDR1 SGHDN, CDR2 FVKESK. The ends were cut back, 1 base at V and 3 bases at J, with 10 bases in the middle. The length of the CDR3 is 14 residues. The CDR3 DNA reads TGTGCCAGCAGCCAAGGCAGGGGCATCTACGAGCAGTACTTC. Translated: CASSQGRGIYEQYF.

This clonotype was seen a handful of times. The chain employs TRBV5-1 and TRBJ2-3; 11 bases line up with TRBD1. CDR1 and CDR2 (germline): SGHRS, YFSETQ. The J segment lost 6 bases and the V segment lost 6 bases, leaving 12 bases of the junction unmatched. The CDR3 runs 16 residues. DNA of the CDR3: TGCGCCAGCACCCCCCTCCTGGGACAGGGGGATGATACGCAGTATTTT. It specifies CASTPLLGQGDDTQYF.

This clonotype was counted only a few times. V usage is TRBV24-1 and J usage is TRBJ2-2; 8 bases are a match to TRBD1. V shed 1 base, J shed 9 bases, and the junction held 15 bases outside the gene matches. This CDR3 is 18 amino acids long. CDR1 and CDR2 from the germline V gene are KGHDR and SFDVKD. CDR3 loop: CATSDFSLGRGRIRELFF. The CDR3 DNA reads TGTGCCACCAGTGATTTTTCCCTCGGCAGGGGGCGCATCCGGGAGCTGTTTTTT.

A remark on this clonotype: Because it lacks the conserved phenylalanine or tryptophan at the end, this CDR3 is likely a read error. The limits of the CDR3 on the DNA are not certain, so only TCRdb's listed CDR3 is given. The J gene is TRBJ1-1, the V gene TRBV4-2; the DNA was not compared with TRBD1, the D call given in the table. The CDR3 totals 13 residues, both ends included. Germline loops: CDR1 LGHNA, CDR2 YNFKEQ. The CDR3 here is CASSQEGQGALVG.

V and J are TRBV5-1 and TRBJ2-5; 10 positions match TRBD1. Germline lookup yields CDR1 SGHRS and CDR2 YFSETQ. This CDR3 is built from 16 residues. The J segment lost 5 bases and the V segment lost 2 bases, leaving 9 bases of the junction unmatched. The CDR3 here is CASSFGDRGYMETQYF. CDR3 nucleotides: TGCGCCAGCAGCTTTGGGGACAGGGGATATATGGAGACCCAGTACTTC.

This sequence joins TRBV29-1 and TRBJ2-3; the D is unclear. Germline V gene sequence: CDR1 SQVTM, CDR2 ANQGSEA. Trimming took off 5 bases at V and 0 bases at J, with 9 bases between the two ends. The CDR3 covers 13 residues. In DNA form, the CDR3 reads TGCAGCGTTAACGTGGGGAGCACAGATACGCAGTATTTT. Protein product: CSVNVGSTDTQYF.

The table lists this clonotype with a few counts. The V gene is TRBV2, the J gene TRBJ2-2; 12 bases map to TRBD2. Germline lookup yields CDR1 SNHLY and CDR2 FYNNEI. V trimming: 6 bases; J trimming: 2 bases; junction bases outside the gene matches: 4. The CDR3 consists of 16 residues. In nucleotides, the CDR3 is TGTGCCAGCAGGCGGACTAGCGGGGTAAACACCGGGGAGCTGTTTTTT. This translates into CASRRTSGVNTGELFF.

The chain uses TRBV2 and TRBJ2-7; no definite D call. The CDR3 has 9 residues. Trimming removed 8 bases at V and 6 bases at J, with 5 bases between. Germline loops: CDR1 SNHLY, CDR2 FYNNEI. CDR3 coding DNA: TGTGCCAGCGCCCGCGAGCAGTACTTC. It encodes CASAREQYF. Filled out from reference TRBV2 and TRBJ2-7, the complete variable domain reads EPEVTQTPSHQVTQMGQEVILRCVPISNHLYFYWYRQILGQKVEFLVSFYNNEISEKSEIFDDQFSVERPDGSNFTLKIRSTKLEDSAMYFCASAREQYFGPGTRLTVT.

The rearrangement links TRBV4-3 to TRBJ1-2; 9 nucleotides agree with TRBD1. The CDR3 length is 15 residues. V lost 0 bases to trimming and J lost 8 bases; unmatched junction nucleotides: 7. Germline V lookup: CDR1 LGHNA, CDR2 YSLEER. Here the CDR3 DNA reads TGCGCCAGCAGCCAAGAGGGACAGGGACTAGGAGGCTACACCTTC. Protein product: CASSQEGQGLGGYTF.

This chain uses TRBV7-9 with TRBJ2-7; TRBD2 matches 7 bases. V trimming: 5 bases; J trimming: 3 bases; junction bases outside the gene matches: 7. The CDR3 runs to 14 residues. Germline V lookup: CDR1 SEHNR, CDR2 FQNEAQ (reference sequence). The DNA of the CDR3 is TGTGCCAGCAGCCCCGTCTCGGGGGGCTACGAGCAGTACTTC. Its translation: CASSPVSGGYEQYF.

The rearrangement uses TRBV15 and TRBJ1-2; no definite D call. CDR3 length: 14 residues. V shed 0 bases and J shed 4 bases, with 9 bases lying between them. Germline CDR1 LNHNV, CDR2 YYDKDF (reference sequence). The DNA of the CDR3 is TGTGCCACCAGCAGAGATCGACTGCTCTATGGCTACACCTTC. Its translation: CATSRDRLLYGYTF.

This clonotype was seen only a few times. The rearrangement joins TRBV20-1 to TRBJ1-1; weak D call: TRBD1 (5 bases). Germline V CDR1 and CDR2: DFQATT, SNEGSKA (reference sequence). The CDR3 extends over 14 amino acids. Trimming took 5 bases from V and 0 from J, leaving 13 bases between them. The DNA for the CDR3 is TGCAGTGCTCGCCGCAGGGCAATGAACACTGAAGCTTTCTTT. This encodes CSARRRAMNTEAFF.

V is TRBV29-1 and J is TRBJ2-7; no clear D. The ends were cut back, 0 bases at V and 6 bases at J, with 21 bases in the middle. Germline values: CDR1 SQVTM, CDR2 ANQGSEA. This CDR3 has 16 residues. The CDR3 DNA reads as TGCAGCGTTGAAGATGCACCGATACCTATCTTTTCCGAGCAGTACTTC. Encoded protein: CSVEDAPIPIFSEQYF.

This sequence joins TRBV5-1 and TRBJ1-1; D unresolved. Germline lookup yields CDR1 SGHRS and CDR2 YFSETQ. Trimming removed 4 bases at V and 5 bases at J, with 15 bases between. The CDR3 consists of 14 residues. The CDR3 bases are TGCGCCAGCAGCCCGGAATTTGCGACAACTGAAGCTTTCTTT. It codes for CASSPEFATTEAFF.

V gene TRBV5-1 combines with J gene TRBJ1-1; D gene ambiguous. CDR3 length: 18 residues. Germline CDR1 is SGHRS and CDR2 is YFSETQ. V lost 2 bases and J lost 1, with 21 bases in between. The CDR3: CASSFSRVGLTRNTEAFF. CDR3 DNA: TGCGCCAGCAGCTTTTCCCGAGTTGGGCTGACGAGGAACACTGAAGCTTTCTTT.

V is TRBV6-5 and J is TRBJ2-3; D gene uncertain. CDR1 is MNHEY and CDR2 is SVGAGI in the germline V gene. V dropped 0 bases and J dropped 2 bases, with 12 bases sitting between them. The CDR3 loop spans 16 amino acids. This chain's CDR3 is CASSYSISKNTDTQYF. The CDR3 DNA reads TGTGCCAGCAGTTACTCGATATCAAAGAACACAGATACGCAGTATTTT.

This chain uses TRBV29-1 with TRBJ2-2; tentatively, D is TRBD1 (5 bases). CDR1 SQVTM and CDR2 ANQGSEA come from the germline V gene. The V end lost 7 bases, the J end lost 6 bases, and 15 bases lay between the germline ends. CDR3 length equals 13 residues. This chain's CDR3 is CSAWGRSSGELFF. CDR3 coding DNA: TGCAGCGCGTGGGGCAGGAGCTCCGGGGAGCTGTTTTTT.

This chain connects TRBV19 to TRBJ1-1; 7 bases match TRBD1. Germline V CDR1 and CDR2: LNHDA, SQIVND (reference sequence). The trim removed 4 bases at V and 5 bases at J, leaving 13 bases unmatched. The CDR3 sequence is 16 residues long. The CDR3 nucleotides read TGTGCCAGTAGTAACCCGGGACAGACCCTTAGGACTGAAGCTTTCTTT. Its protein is CASSNPGQTLRTEAFF.

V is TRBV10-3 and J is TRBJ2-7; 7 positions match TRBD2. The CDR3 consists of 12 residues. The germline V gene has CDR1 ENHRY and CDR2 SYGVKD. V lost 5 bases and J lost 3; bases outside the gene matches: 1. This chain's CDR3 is CAISTGGYEQYF. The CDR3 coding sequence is TGTGCCATCAGTACGGGAGGCTACGAGCAGTACTTC.

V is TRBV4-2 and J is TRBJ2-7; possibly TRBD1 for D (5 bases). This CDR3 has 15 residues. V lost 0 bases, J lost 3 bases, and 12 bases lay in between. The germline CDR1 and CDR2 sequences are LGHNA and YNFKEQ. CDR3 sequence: CASSQESGSLYEQYF. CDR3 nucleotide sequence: TGTGCCAGCAGCCAAGAGTCAGGGTCACTCTACGAGCAGTACTTC.

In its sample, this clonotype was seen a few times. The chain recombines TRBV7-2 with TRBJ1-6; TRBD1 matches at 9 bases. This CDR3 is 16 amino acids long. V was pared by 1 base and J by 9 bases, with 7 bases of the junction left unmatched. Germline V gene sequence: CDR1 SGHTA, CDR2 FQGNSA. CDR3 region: CASSLGTGATASPLHF. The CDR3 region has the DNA TGTGCCAGCAGCTTAGGGACAGGGGCTACGGCTTCACCCCTCCACTTT.

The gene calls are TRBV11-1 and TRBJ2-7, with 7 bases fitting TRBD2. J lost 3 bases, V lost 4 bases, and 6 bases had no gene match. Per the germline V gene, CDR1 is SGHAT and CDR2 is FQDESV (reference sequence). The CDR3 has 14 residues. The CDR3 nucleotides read TGTGCCAGCAGCTCAGAGACTAGCAGCTACGAGCAGTACTTC. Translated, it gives CASSSETSSYEQYF.